This TCR beta chain originates from a study of T cells in Graves' hyperthyroidism and ophthalmopathy. Amplification of TCR beta CDR3 regions used RNA as the template. A first-round RT-PCR of the TCR CDR3 used the HTBI primer set. Using its own MiXCR run on the multiplex PCR reads, TCRdb lists one record per CDR3 protein. The sample comprises under 350,000 distinct CDR3 sequences, roughly an eighth of which are singletons, and almost 35% rests with the top ten. V dropped 2 bases and J dropped 3; count of bases not matched to a gene: 7. The CDR3 spans 16 residues. Germline values: CDR1 LNHNV, CDR2 YYDKDF (reference sequence). This clonotype was seen repeatedly, ten times or more.

The receptor comes from a woman between 40 and 50 years old with Graves' ophthalmopathy. Sequencing was carried out using blood. This sequence joins TRBV15 and TRBJ2-3, with 8 bases fitting TRBD2. The CDR3 bases are TGTGCCACCAGCAGACGGACAGCGGGAGCAACAGATACGCAGTATTTT. Translating gives CATSRRTAGATDTQYF.